This T cell receptor beta chain was retrieved from a study of T cell responses to AZD1222 COVID-19 vaccine. In germline, CDR1 is SNHLY, CDR2 FYNNEI. Trimming shortened V by 2 bases and J by 2 bases, and 10 bases separated the two germline ends. The CDR3 extends over 15 amino acids. Whole-study results and caveats: White British people made up most donors, females outnumbered males, and clonal diversity was possibly underestimated. At baseline, just a handful of AZD1222 recipients tested seropositive.

A note on this clone: Its antigen is not identified.

Only in-frame clones appear in the TCRdb table, and some are missing; sequencing was by immunoSEQ multiplex PCR. This table holds some 150,000 clones, more than 75% found once. The chain carries TRBV2 and TRBJ1-5; no definite D call. The origin of this receptor is an adult in good health. Sequenced here: peripheral blood, sampled on day 0 of AZD1222 vaccination. The CDR3 is CASSETAAGNQPQHF. In DNA, the CDR3 is TGTGCCAGCAGTGAAACGGCAGCTGGCAATCAGCCCCAGCATTTT.